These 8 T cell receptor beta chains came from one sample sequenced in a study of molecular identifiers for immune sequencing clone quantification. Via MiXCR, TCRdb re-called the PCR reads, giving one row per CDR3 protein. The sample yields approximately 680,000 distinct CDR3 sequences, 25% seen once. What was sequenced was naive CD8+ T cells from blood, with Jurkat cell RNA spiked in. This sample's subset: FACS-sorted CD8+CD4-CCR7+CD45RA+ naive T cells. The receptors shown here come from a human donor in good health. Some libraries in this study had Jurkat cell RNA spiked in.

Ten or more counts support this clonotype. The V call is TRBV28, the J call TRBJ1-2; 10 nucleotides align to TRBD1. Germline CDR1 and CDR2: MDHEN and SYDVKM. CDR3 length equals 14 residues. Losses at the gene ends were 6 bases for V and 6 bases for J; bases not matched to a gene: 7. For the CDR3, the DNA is TGTGCCAGCAGGAGGCTGGACAGGGGGAATGGCTACACCTTC. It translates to CASRRLDRGNGYTF.

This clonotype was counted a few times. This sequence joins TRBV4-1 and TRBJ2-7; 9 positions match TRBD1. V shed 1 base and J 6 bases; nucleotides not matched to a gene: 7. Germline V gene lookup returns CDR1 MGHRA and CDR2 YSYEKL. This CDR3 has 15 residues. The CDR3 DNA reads TGCGCCAGCAGCCAAGTAGGGACAGGGCTTTCCGAGCAGTACTTC. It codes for CASSQVGTGLSEQYF.

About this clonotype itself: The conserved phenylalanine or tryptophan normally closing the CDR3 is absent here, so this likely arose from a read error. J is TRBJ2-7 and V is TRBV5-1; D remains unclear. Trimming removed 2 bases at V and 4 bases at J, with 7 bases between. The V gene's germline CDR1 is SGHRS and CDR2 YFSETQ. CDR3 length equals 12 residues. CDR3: CASSFLGYEQYL. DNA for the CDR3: TGCGCCAGCAGCTTCTTAGGATACGAGCAGTACCTC.

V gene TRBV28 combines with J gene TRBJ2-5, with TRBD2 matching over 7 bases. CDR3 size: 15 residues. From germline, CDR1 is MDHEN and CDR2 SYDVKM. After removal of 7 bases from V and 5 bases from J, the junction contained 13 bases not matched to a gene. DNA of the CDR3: TGTGCCAGCATCTGGGGGGGAACGGGTTCTGAGACCCAGTACTTC. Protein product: CASIWGGTGSETQYF.

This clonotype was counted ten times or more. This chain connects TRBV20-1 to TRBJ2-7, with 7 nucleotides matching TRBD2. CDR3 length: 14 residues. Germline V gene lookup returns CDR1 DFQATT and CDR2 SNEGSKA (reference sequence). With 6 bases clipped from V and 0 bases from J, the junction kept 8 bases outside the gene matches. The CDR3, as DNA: TGCAGTGCCGAGGGGCTAGCGGCCTCCTACGAGCAGTACTTC. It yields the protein CSAEGLAASYEQYF.

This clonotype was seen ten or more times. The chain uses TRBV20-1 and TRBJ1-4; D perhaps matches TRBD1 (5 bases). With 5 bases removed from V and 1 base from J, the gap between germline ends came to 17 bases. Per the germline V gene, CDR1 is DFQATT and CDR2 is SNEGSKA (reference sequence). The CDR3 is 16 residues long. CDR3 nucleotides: TGCAGTGCTTTGAACAGGAGGGCTTTAACTAATGAAAAACTGTTTTTT. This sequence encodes CSALNRRALTNEKLFF.

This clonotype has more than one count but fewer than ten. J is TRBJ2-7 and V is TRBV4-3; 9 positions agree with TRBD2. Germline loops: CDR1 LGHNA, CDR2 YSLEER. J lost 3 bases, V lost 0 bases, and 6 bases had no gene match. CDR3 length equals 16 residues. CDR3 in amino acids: CASSQDRAGGIYEQYF. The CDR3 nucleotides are TGCGCCAGCAGCCAAGATCGCGCGGGGGGGATCTACGAGCAGTACTTC.

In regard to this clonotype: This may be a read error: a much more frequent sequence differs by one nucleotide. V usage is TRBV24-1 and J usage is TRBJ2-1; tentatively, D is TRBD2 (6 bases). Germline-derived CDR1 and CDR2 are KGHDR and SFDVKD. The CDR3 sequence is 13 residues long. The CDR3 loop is CATCDGGEDEQFF. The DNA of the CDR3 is TGTGCCACCTGTGATGGAGGGGAGGATGAGCAGTTCTTC.